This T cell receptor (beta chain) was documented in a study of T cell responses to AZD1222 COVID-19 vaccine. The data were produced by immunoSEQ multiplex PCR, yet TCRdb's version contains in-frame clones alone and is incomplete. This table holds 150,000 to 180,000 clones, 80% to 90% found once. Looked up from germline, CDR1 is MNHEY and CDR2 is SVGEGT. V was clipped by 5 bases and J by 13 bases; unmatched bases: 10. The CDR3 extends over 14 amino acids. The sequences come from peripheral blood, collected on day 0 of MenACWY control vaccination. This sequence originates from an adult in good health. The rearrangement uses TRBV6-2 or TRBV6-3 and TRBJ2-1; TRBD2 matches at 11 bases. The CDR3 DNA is TGTGCCAGCAGTGCGCCAACTAGCGGGAGTGCCCAGTTCTTC. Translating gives CASSAPTSGSAQFF.